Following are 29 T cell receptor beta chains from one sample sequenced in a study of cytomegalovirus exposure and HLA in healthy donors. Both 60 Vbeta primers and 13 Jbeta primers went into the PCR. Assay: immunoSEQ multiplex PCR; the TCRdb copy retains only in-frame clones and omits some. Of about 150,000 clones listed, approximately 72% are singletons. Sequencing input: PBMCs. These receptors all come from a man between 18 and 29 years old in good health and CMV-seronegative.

CDR3 in amino acids: CAGEGLAGYNEQFF. The CDR3 DNA follows: TGTGCCGGAGAAGGACTAGCGGGGTACAATGAGCAGTTCTTC. The chain employs TRBV2 and TRBJ2-1, with TRBD2 identical over 12 bases. V dropped 11 bases and J dropped 4; count of bases not matched to a gene: 6. Germline-derived CDR1 and CDR2 are SNHLY and FYNNEI. The CDR3 runs 14 residues.

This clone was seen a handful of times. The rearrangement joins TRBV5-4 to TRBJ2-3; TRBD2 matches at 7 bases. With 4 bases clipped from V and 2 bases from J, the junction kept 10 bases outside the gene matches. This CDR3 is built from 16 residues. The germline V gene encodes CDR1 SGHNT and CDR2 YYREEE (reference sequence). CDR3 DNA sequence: TGTGCCAGCAGCCACCGGACTAGAGGGGACACAGATACGCAGTATTTT. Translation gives CASSHRTRGDTDTQYF.

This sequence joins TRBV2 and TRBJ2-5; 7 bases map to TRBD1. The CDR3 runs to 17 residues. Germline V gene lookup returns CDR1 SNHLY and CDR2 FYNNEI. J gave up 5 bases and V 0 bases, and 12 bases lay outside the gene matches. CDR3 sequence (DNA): TGTGCCAGCAGTGAAGCGCTTCGAACACAGGGGATGGAGACCCAGTACTTC. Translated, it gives CASSEALRTQGMETQYF.

CDR3 protein: CASSLGGDFDEQYF. The CDR3 DNA reads TGTGCCAGCAGCTTAGGCGGGGACTTCGACGAGCAGTACTTC. The rearrangement uses TRBV5-6 and TRBJ2-7, with D possibly matching TRBD2 (6 bases). V was shortened by 2 bases and J by 5 bases, with 14 bases between the two germline ends. The CDR3 spans 14 residues. Germline CDR1 SGHDT, CDR2 YYEEEE.

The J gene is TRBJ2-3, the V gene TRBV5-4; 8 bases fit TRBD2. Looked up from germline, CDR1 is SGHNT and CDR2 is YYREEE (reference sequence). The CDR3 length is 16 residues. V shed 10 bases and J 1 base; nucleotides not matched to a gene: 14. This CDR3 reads CAVGREADWGTDTQYF. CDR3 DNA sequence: TGTGCCGTGGGGCGGGAGGCGGATTGGGGCACAGATACGCAGTATTTT.

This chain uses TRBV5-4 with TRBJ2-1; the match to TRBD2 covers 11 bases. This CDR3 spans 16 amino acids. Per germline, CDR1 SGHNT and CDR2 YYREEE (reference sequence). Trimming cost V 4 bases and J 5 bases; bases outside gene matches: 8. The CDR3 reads CASSRRTSGLHNEQFF. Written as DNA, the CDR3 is TGTGCCAGCAGCCGCCGGACTAGCGGGCTCCACAATGAGCAGTTCTTC.

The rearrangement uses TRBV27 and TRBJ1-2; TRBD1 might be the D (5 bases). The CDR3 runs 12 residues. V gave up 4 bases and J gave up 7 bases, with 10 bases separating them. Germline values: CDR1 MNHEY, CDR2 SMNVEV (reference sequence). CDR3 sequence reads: CASSSGVSGYTF. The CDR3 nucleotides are TGTGCCAGCAGTTCGGGGGTCAGTGGCTACACCTTC.

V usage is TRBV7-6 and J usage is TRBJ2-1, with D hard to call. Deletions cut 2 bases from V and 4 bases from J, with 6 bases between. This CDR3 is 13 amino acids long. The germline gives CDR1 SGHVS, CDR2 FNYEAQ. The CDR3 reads CASSLSDYNEQFF. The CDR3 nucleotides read TGTGCCAGCAGCTTATCAGATTACAATGAGCAGTTCTTC. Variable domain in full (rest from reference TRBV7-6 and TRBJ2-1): GAGVSQSPRYKVTKRGQDVALRCDPISGHVSLYWYRQALGQGPEFLTYFNYEAQQDKSGLPNDRFSAERPEGSISTLTIQRTEQRDSAMYRCASSLSDYNEQFFGPGTRLTVL.

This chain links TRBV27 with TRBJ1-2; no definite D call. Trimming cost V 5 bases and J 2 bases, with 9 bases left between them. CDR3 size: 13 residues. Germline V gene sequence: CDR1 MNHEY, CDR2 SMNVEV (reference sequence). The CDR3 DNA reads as TGTGCCAGCAGTCCCACTCTCAACTATGGCTACACCTTC. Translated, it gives CASSPTLNYGYTF.

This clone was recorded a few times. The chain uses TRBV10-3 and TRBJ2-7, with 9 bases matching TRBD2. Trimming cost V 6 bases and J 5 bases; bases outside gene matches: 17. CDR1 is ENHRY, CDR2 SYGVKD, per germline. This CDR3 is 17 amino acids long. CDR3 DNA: TGTGCCATCAGACGCTCTAGCGGGACAAACCGAATCGACGAGCAGTACTTC. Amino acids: CAIRRSSGTNRIDEQYF.

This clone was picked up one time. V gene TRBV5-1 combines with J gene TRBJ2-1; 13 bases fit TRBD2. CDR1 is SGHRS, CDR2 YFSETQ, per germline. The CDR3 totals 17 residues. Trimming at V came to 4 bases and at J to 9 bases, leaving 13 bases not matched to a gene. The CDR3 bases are TGCGCCAGCAGCAGGATTAGAGGACTAGCGGGAGAGGGTGAGCAGTTCTTC. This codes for CASSRIRGLAGEGEQFF. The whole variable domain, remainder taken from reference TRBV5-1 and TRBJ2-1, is KAGVTQTPRYLIKTRGQQVTLSCSPISGHRSVSWYQQTPGQGLQFLFEYFSETQRNKGNFPGRFSGRQFSNSRSEMNVSTLELGDSALYLCASSRIRGLAGEGEQFFGPGTRLTVL.

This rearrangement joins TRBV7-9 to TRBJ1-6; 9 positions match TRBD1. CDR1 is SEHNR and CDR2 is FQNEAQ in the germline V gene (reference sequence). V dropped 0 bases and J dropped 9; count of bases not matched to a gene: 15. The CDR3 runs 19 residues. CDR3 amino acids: CASSLAPPRGQGLGSPLHF. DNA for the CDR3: TGTGCCAGCAGCTTAGCCCCTCCTAGGGGACAGGGTCTCGGTTCACCCCTCCACTTT.

The CDR3 nucleotides are TGTGCCAGCAGCCCTGTGTCGAGTAAAGAGACCCAGTACTTC. Its protein product is CASSPVSSKETQYF. This rearrangement joins TRBV9 to TRBJ2-5, with D uncertain. The CDR3 consists of 14 residues. The V end lost 4 bases, the J end lost 3 bases, and 13 bases lay between the germline ends. Germline CDR1 SGDLS, CDR2 YYNGEE.

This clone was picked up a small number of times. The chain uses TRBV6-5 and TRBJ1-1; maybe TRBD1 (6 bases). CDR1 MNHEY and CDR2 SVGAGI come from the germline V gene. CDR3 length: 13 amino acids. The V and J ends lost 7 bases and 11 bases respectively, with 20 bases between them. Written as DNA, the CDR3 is TGTGCCAGCAACGACGGACAGCTGGAGAAGGCTTTCTTT. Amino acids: CASNDGQLEKAFF.

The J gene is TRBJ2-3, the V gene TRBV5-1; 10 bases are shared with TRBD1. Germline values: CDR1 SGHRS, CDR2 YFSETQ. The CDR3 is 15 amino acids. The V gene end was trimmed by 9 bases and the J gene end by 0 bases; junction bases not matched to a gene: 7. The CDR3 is CATSGTGDSTDTQYF. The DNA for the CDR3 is TGCGCCACCTCCGGGACAGGGGATAGCACAGATACGCAGTATTTT.

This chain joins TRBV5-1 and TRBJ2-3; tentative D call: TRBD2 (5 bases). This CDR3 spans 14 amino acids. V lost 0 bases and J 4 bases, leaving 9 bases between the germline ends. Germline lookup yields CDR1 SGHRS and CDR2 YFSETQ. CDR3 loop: CASSLVATPDTQYF. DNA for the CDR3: TGCGCCAGCAGCTTGGTAGCGACCCCAGATACGCAGTATTTT.

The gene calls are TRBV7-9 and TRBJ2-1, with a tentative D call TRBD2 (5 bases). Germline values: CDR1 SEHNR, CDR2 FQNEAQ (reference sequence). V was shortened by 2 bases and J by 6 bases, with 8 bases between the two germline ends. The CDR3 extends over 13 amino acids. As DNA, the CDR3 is TGTGCCAGCAGCTTAATAGGAGGCAATGAGCAGTTCTTC. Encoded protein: CASSLIGGNEQFF.

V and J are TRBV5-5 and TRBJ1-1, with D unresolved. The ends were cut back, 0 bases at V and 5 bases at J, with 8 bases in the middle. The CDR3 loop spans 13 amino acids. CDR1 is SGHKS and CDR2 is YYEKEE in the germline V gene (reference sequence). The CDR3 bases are TGTGCCAGCAGCTTGGGTGGCAGGACTGAAGCTTTCTTT. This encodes CASSLGGRTEAFF.

The CDR3 sequence is CASSPRWSRTDTQYF. For the CDR3, the DNA is TGTGCCAGCAGCCCCAGGTGGTCCCGCACAGATACGCAGTATTTT. The J gene is TRBJ2-3, the V gene TRBV5-4; D unclear. Germline V CDR1 and CDR2: SGHNT, YYREEE (reference sequence). This CDR3 contains 15 residues. Trimming cost V 4 bases and J 1 base, with 13 bases left between them.

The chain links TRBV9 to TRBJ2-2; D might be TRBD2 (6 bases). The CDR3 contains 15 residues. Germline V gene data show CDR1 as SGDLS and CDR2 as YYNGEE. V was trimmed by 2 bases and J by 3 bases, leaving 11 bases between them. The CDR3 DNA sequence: TGTGCCAGCAGCGTGAGGGTAGCGGACACCGGGGAGCTGTTTTTT. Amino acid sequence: CASSVRVADTGELFF.

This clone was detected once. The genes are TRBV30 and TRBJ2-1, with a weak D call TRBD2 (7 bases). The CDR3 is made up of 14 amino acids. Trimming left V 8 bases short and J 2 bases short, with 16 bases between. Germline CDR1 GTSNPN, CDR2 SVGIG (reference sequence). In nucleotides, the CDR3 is TGTGCCGGAGGGGGAGGGCCCACCTACAATGAGCAGTTCTTC. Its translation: CAGGGGPTYNEQFF.

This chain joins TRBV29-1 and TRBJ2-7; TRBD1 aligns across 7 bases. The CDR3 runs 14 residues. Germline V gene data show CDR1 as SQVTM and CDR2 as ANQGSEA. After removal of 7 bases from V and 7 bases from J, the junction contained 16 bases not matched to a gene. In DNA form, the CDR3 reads TGCAGCGCTCGTACAGGGGAGATGTCTCTTGAGCAGTACTTC. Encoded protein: CSARTGEMSLEQYF.

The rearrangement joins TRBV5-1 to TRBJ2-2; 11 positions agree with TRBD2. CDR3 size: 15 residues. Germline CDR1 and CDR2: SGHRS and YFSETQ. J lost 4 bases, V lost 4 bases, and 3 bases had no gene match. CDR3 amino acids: CASSLGLAATGELFF. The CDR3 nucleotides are TGCGCCAGCAGCCTGGGACTAGCGGCCACCGGGGAGCTGTTTTTT. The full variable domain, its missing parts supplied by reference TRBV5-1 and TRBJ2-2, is KAGVTQTPRYLIKTRGQQVTLSCSPISGHRSVSWYQQTPGQGLQFLFEYFSETQRNKGNFPGRFSGRQFSNSRSEMNVSTLELGDSALYLCASSLGLAATGELFFGEGSRLTVL.

The CDR3 sequence: CASSDDLGGWVNTEAFF. CDR3 in DNA: TGTGCCAGCAGTGATGATTTAGGGGGCTGGGTGAACACTGAAGCTTTCTTT. This chain joins TRBV6-1 and TRBJ1-1; 7 nucleotides match TRBD1. The CDR3 is made up of 17 amino acids. V was pared by 3 bases and J by 0 bases, with 10 bases of the junction left unmatched. Germline V lookup: CDR1 MNHNS, CDR2 SASEGT.

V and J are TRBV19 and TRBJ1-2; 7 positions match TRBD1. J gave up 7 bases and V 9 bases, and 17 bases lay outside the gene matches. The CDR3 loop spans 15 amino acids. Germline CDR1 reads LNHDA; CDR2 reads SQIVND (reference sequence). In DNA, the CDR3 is TGTGCCAGCCTACCCCTGACAGGGTCTCTACCTGGCTACACCTTC. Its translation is CASLPLTGSLPGYTF.

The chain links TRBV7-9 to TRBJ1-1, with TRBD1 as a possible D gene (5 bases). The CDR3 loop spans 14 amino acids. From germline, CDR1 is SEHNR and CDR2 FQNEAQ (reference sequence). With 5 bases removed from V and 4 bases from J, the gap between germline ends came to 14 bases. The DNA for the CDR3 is TGTGCCAGCAGCCCCAGGCCCGGGGGCACTGAAGCTTTCTTT. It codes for CASSPRPGGTEAFF.

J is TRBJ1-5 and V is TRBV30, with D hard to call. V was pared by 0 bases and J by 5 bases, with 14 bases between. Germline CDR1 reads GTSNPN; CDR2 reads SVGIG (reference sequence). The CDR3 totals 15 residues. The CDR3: CAWSVLEGTDQPQHF. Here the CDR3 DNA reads TGTGCCTGGAGTGTACTTGAGGGAACCGATCAGCCCCAGCATTTT.

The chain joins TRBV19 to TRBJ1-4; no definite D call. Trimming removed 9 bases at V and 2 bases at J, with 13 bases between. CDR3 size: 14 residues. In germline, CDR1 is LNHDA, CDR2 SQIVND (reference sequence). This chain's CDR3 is CASSNPRTNEKLFF. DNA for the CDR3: TGTGCCAGCTCCAATCCTAGGACTAATGAAAAACTGTTTTTT.

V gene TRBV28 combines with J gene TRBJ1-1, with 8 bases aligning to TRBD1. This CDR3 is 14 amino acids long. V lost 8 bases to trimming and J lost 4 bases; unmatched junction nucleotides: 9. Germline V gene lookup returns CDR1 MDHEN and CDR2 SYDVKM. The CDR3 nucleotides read TGTGCCAGCCACACACAGGGGGGCGGCACTGAAGCTTTCTTT. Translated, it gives CASHTQGGGTEAFF.